The sequence of this T cell receptor (beta chain) was determined in a study of T-cell reconstitution after alpha-beta-depleted transplantation in children (dated by TCRdb to the mid-2010s). In the study overall: Using TCR repertoire profiling, the study quantitatively followed how T-cell immune reconstitution unfolded in children after TCRalphabeta/CD19-depleted allogeneic hematopoietic cell transplantation.

The library was produced with PCR. Instrument on record: Illumina HiSeq 2500. To normalize quantification of the TCRbeta repertoire, the TCR libraries were built with molecular barcoding that relied on unique molecular identifiers. TCRdb reprocessing: public reads trimmed at Q25 with fastp, clones called with MiXCR, in-frame beta chains kept. Every entry covers one CDR3 protein and lists the most common genes and DNA from its rows. The sample has about 300,000 distinct CDR3 sequences on record, 6.5% to 9% of them singletons. Together, the top ten hold 8.5% to 9.5% of the sample. V is clipped by 2 bases and J by 0 bases, and the sequence between their germline boundaries is 8 bases long. The germline V gene (reference sequence) sets CDR1 to LNHNV and CDR2 to YYDKDF. From cysteine to phenylalanine, the CDR3 is 14 amino acids long. Just the 42-base CDR3 DNA is kept, in frame starting at base 1. Explained via the paper, the treatment or condition label denotes: allogeneic hematopoietic cell transplantation with graft depleted of TCRalphabeta T cells and CD19 B cells. The transplant recipients were children given TCRalphabeta/CD19-depleted allogeneic hematopoietic cell grafts.

Points the paper makes about the study in general: Over subsequent months, a decline in hyperexpanded clone frequencies was noted, and after one year, T-cell counts and TCRbeta diversity were mostly ascribed to newly produced T cells. The high TCRbeta diversity at day 60 in some patients was ascribed to recipient T cells and intrathymic progenitors that had survived conditioning. Apparently early alphabetaT-cell count recovery about two months after transplant reportedly relied on only several hundred rapidly expanded clones derived from non-depleted graft cells.

The table lists this clonotype with many counts. Its antigen is currently not known. Base qualities are missing; no much larger clone stands one base away. Sequences were derived from peripheral blood, sampled 360 days after TCRalphabeta/CD19-depleted stem cell transplant. The sequence was obtained from a female patient between 2 and 15 years old who had a stem cell transplant for Fanconi anemia, so the T cells may come from the graft donor. The V and J segments used are TRBV15 and TRBJ2-7; there is no confident call for the D gene. The base sequence is TGTGCCACCAGCAGACCCGAACTCTCCTACGAGCAGTACTTC. This sequence encodes CATSRPELSYEQYF.